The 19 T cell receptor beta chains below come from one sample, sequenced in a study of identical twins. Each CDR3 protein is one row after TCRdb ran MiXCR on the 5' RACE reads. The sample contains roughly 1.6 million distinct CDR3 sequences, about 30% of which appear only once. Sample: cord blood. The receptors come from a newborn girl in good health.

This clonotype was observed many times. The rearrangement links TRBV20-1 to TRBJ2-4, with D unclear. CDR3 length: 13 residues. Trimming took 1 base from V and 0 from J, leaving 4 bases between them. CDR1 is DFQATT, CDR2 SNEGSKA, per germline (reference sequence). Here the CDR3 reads CSARATAKNIQYF. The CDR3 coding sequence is TGCAGTGCTAGAGCCACAGCCAAAAACATTCAGTACTTC.

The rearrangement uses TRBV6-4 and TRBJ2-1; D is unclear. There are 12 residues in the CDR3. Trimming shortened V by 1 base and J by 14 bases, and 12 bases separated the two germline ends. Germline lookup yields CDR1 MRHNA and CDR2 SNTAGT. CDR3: CASSDWSLRKFF. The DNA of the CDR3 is TGTGCCAGCAGTGACTGGTCCCTACGCAAGTTCTTC.

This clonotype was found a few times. The CDR3 DNA reads as TGTGCCAGCAGCCAAGAAGGGGGACCCATGGTAAACATTCAGTACTTC. Its protein product is CASSQEGGPMVNIQYF. The V gene is TRBV4-2, the J gene TRBJ2-4, with D perhaps TRBD1 (6 bases). This CDR3 has 16 residues. Trimming took 0 bases from V and 6 from J, leaving 15 bases between them. Germline CDR1 and CDR2: LGHNA and YNFKEQ.

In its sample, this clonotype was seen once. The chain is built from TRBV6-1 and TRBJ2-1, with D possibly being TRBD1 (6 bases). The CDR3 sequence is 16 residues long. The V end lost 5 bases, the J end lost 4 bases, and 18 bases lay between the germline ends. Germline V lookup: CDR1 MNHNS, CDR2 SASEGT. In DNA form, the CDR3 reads TGTGCCAGCAGTTCCCGCGACGACAGGCTATACAATGAGCAGTTCTTC. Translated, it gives CASSSRDDRLYNEQFF.

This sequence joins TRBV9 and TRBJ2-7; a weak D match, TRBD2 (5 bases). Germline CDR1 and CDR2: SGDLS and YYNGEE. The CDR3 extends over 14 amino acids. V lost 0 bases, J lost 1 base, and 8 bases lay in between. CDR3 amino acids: CASSVGRTSYEQYF. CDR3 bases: TGTGCCAGCAGCGTAGGCAGGACTTCCTACGAGCAGTACTTC.

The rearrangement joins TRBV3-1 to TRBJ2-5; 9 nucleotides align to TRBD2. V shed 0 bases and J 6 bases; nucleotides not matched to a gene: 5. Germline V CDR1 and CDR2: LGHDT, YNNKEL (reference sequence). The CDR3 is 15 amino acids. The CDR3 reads CASSQDGTSPQTQYF. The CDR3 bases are TGTGCCAGCAGCCAAGATGGGACTAGCCCCCAGACCCAGTACTTC.

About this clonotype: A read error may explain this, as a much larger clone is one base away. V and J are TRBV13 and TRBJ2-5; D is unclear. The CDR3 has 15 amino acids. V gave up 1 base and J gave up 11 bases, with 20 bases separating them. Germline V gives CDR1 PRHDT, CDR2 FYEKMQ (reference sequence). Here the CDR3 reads CASSLVGKSTNEQYF. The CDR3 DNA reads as TGTGCCAGCAGCTTAGTGGGGAAGAGTACCAATGAGCAGTACTTC. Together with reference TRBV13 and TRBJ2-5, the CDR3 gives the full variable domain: AAGVIQSPRHLIKEKRETATLKCYPIPRHDTVYWYQQGPGQDPQFLISFYEKMQSDKGSIPDRFSAQQFSDYHSELNMSSLELGDSALYFCASSLVGKSTNEQYFGPGTRLLVL.

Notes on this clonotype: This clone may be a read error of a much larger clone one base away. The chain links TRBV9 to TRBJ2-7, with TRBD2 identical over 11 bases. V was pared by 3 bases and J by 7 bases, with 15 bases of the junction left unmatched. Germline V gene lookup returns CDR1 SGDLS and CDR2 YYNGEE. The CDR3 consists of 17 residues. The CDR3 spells CASSARLAGLPYNEQYF. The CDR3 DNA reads TGTGCCAGCAGCGCAAGACTAGCGGGACTTCCCTACAATGAGCAGTACTTC.

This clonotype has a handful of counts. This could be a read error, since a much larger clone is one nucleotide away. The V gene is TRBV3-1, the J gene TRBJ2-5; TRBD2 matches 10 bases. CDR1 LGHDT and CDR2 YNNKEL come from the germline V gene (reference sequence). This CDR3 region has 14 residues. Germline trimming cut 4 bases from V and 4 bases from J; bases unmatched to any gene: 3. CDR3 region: CASSRASGRETQYF. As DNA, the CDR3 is TGTGCCAGCAGCCGGGCTAGCGGGAGAGAGACCCAGTACTTC.

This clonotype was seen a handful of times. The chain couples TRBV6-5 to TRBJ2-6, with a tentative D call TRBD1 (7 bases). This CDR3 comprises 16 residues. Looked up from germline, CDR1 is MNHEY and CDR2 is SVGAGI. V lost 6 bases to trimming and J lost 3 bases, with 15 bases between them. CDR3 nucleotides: TGTGCCAGCAGGCGGGACAGAAGATTTGGGGCCAACGTCCTGACTTTC. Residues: CASRRDRRFGANVLTF.

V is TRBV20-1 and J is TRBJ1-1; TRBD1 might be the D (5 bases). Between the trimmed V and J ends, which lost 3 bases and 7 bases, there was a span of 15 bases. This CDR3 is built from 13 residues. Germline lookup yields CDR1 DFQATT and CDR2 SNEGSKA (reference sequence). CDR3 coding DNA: TGCAGTGCTAGCAACCCCGACAGATTTGAAGCTTTCTTT. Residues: CSASNPDRFEAFF.

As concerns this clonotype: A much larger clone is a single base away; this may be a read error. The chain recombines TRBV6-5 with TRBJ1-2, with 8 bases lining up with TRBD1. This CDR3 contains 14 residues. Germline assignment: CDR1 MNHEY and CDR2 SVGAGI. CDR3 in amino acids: CASTNGQGGYGCTF. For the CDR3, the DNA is TGTGCCAGCACAAACGGACAGGGAGGGTATGGCTGCACCTTC.

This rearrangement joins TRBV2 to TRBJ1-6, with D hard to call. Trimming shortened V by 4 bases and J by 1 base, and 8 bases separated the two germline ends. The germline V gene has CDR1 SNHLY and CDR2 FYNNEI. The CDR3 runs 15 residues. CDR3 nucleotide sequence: TGTGCCAGCAGTGCCAGTTTGTCCTATAATTCACCCCTCCACTTT. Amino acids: CASSASLSYNSPLHF.

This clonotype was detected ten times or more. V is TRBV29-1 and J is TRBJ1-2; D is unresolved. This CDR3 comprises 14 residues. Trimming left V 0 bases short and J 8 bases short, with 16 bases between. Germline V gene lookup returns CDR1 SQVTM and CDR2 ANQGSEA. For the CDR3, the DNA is TGCAGCGTTGAAGATCTTCATGGTATATGGGGCTACACCTTC. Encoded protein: CSVEDLHGIWGYTF.

The CDR3 DNA follows: TGTGCCAGCAACCGGAGTCGAGACAGGGGGGATCACAATCAGCCCCAGCATTTT. It codes for CASNRSRDRGDHNQPQHF. This chain links TRBV5-5 with TRBJ1-5, with 9 positions matching TRBD1. Per the germline V gene, CDR1 is SGHKS and CDR2 is YYEKEE (reference sequence). This CDR3 spans 18 amino acids. Trimming cost V 6 bases and J 3 bases; bases outside gene matches: 16. The whole variable domain, remainder taken from reference TRBV5-5 and TRBJ1-5, is DAGVTQSPTHLIKTRGQQVTLRCSPISGHKSVSWYQQVLGQGPQFIFQYYEKEERGRGNFPDRFSARQFPNYSSELNVNALLLGDSALYLCASNRSRDRGDHNQPQHFGDGTRLSIL.

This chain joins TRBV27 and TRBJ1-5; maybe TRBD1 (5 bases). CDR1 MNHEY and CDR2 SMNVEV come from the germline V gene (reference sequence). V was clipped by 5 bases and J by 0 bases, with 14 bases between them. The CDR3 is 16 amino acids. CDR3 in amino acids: CASSLRAPDSNQPQHF. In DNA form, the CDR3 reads TGTGCCAGCAGTCTCAGGGCTCCCGATAGCAATCAGCCCCAGCATTTT.

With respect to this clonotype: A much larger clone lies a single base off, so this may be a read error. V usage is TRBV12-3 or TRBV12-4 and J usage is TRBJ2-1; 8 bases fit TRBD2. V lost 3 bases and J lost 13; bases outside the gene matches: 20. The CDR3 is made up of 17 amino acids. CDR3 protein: CASSLEGLVSFRETQFF. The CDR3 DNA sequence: TGTGCCAGCAGTTTGGAGGGACTAGTATCATTCCGGGAGACCCAGTTCTTC.

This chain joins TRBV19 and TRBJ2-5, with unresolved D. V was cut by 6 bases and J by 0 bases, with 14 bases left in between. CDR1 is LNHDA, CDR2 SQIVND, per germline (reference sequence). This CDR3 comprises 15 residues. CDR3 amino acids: CASRYSAANQETQYF. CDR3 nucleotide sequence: TGTGCCAGTAGATACTCCGCAGCGAACCAAGAGACCCAGTACTTC. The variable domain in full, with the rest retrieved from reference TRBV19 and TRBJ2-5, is DGGITQSPKYLFRKEGQNVTLSCEQNLNHDAMYWYRQDPGQGLRLIYYSQIVNDFQKGDIAEGYSVSREKKESFPLTVTSAQKNPTAFYLCASRYSAANQETQYFGPGTRLLVL.

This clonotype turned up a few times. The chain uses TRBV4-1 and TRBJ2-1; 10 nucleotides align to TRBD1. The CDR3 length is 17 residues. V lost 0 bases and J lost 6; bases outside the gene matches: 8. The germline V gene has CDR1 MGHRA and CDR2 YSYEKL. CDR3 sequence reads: CASSQDETGGWGNEQFF. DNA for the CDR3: TGCGCCAGCAGCCAAGATGAGACAGGGGGCTGGGGCAATGAGCAGTTCTTC.